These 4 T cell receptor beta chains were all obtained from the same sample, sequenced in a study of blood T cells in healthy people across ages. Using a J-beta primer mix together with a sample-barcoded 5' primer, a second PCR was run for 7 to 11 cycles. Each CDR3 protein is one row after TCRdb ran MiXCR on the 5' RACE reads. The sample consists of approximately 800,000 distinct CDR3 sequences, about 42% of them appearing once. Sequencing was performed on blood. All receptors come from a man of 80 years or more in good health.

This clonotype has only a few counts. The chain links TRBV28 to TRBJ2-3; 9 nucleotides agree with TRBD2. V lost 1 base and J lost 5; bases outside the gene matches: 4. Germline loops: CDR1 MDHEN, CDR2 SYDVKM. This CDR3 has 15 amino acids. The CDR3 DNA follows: TGTGCCAGCAGTTTATCGCGGGAGGGTGAAGATACGCAGTATTTT. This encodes CASSLSREGEDTQYF.

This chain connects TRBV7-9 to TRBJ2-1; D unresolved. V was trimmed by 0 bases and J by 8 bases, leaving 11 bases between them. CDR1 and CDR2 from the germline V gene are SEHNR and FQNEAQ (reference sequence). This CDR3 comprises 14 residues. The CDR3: CASSLAQGSDEQFF. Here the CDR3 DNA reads TGTGCCAGCAGCTTAGCGCAAGGGTCCGATGAGCAGTTCTTC.

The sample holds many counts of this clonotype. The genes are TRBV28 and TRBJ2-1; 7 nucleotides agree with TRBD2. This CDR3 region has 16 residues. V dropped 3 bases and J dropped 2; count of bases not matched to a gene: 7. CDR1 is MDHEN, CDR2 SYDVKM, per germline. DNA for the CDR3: TGTGCCAGCAGTTTGGAGAAGGGACTAACCTACAATGAGCAGTTCTTC. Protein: CASSLEKGLTYNEQFF.

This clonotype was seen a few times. The CDR3 sequence is CASSPGQPEAFF. The CDR3 DNA reads as TGCGCCAGCAGCCCGGGACAACCTGAAGCTTTCTTT. The V and J genes are TRBV5-1 and TRBJ1-1; D is possibly TRBD1 (6 bases). V dropped 4 bases and J dropped 6 bases, with 10 bases sitting between them. The CDR3 has 12 residues. Germline V gives CDR1 SGHRS, CDR2 YFSETQ.